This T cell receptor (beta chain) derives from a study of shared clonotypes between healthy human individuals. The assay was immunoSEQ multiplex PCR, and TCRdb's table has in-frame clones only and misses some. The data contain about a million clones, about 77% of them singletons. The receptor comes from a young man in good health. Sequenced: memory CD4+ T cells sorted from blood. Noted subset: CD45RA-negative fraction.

The CDR3 protein is CASSAVGLAGVGETQYF. Here the CDR3 DNA reads TGCGCCAGCAGTGCCGTAGGACTAGCGGGAGTGGGAGAGACCCAGTACTTC. V gene TRBV10-2 combines with J gene TRBJ2-5, with TRBD2 identical over 13 bases. V trimming: 4 bases; J trimming: 4 bases; junction bases outside the gene matches: 9. Germline V gives CDR1 WSHSY, CDR2 SAAADI. CDR3 length equals 17 residues.